This T cell receptor beta chain was captured in a study of shared clonotypes between healthy human individuals. This CDR3 region has 16 residues. V shed 1 base and J 5 bases; nucleotides not matched to a gene: 4. Germline CDR1 reads SSHAT; CDR2 reads FNYEAQ (reference sequence). This table comes from immunoSEQ multiplex PCR, and its TCRdb copy is limited to in-frame clones, with some not included. This sample has around 980,000 clones, with around 78% found just once. Input material: memory CD4+ T cells from PBMCs. Specified subset: CD45RA-negative fraction. The genes are TRBV7-7 and TRBJ2-2; 10 bases match TRBD1. The receptor was derived from a man aged 18-30 years in good health. Some clones in this sample may be carry-over from other donors' samples. CDR3 coding DNA: TGTGCCAGCAGCTTAGTTCCGGGACAGGGGACCGGGGAGCTGTTTTTT. Translated, it gives CASSLVPGQGTGELFF.